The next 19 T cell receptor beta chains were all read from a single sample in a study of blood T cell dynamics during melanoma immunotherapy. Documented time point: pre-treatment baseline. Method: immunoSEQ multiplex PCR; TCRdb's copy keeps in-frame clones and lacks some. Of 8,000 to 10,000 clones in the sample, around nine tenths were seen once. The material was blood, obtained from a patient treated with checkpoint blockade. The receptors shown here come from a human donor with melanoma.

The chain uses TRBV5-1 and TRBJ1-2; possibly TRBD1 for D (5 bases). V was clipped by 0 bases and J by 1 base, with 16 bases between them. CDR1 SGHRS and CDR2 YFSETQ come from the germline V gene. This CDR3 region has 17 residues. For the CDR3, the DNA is TGCGCCAGCAGCTTGGAGGGGAGGGGTTCCCATAACTATGGCTACACCTTC. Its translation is CASSLEGRGSHNYGYTF. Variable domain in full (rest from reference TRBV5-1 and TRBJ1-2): KAGVTQTPRYLIKTRGQQVTLSCSPISGHRSVSWYQQTPGQGLQFLFEYFSETQRNKGNFPGRFSGRQFSNSRSEMNVSTLELGDSALYLCASSLEGRGSHNYGYTFGSGTRLTVV.

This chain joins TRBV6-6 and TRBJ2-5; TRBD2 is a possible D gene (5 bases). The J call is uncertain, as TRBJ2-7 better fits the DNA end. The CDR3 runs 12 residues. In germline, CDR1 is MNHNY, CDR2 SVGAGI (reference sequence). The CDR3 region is CASSHGGYEQYF. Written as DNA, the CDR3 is TGTGCCAGCAGTCACGGAGGTTACGAGCAGTACTTC.

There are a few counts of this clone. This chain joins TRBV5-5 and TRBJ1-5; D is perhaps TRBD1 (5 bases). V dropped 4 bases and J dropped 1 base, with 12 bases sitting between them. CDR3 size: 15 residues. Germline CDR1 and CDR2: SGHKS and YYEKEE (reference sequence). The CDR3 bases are TGTGCCAGCAGCCCTATGGCAGGGAGCAATCAGCCCCAGCATTTT. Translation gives CASSPMAGSNQPQHF.

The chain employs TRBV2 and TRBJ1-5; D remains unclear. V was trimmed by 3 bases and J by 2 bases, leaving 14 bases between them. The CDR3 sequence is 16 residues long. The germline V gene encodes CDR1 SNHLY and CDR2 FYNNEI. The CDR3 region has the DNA TGTGCCAGCAGTGACCGGACCAATACAGGCAATCAGCCCCAGCATTTT. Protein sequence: CASSDRTNTGNQPQHF.

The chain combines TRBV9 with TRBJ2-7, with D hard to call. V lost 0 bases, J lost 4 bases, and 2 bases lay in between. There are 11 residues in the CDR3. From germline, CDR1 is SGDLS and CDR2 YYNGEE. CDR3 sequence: CASSVGYEQYF. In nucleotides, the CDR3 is TGTGCCAGCAGCGTAGGTTACGAGCAGTACTTC.

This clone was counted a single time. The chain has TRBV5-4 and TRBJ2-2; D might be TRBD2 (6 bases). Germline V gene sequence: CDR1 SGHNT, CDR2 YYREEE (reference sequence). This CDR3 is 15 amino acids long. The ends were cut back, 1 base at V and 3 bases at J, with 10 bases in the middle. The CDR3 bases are TGTGCCAGCAGCTTGCCCGGGACTCACACCGGGGAGCTGTTTTTT. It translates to CASSLPGTHTGELFF.

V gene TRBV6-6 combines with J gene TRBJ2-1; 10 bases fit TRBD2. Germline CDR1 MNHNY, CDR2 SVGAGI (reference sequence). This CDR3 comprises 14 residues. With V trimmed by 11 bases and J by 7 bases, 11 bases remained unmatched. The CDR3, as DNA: TGTGCCCCAGGGGCTAGCGGGAGTCGGAATGAGCAGTTCTTC. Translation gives CAPGASGSRNEQFF.

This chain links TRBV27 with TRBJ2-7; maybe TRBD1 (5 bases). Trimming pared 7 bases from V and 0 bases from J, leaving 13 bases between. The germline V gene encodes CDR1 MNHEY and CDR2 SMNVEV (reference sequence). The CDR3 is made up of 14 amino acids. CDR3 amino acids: CASTPRGGSYEQYF. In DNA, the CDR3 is TGTGCCAGCACCCCTAGGGGCGGCTCCTACGAGCAGTACTTC.

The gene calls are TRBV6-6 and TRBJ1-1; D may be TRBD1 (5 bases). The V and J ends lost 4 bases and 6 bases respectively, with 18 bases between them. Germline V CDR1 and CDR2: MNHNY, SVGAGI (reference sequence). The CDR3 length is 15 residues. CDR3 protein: CASSSPRDARAEAFF. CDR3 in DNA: TGTGCCAGCAGTTCCCCACGGGACGCCCGAGCTGAAGCTTTCTTT.

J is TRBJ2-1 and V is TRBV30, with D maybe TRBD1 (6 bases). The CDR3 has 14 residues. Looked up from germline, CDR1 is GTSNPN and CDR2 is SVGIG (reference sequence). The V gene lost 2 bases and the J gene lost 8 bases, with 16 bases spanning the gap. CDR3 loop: CAWSQGMAVDEQFF. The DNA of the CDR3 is TGTGCCTGGAGTCAGGGGATGGCCGTGGATGAGCAGTTCTTC.

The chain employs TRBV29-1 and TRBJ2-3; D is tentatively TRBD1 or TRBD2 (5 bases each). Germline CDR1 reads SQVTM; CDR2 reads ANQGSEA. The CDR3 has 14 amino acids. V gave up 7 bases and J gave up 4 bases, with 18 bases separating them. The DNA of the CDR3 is TGCAGCGCCGGGGCCACCCGCAGGGCAGATACGCAGTATTTT. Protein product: CSAGATRRADTQYF.

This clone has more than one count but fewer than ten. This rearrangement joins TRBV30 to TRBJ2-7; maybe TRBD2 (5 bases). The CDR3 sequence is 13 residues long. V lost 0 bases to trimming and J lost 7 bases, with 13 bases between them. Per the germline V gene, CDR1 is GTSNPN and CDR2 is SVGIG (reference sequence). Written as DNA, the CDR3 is TGTGCCTGGAGTGTCGGGCTACCGGGGGAGCAGTACTTC. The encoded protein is CAWSVGLPGEQYF.

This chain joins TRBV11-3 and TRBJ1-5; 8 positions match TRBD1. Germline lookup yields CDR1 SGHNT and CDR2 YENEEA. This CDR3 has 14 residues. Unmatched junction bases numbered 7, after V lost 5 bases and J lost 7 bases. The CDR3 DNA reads TGTGCCAGCAGCCCACAGGGGGGAGGGCAGCCCCAGCATTTT. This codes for CASSPQGGGQPQHF.

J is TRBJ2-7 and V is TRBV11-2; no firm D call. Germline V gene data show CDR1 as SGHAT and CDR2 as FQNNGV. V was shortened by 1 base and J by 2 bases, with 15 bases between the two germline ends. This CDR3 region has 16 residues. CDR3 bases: TGTGCCAGCAGCTTAGGGATCGGCAGGACCCCCTACGAGCAGTACTTC. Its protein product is CASSLGIGRTPYEQYF.

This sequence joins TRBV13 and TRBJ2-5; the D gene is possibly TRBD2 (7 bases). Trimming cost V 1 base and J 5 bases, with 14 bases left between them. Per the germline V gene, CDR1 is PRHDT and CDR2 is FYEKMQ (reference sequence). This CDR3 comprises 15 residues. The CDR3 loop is CASSLEGDYEETQYF. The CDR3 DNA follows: TGTGCCAGCAGCTTAGAGGGGGACTATGAGGAGACCCAGTACTTC.

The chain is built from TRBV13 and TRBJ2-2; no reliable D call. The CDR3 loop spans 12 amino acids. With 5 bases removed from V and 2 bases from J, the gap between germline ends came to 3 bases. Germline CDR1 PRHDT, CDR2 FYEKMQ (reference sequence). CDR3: CASSPNTGELFF. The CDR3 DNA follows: TGTGCCAGCAGCCCCAACACCGGGGAGCTGTTTTTT.

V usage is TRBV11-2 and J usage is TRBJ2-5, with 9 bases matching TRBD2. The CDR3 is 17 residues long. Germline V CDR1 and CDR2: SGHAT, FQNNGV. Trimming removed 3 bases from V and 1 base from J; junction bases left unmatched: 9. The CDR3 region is CASSLVLAGVAQETQYF. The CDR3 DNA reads TGTGCCAGCAGCTTGGTTTTAGCGGGAGTAGCCCAAGAGACCCAGTACTTC.

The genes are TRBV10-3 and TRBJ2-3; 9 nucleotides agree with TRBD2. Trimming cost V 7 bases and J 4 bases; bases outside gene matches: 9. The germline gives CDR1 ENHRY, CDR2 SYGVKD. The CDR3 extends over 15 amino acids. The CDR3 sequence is CAITPGAGGADTQYF. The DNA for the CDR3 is TGTGCCATCACCCCAGGAGCGGGAGGCGCAGATACGCAGTATTTT.

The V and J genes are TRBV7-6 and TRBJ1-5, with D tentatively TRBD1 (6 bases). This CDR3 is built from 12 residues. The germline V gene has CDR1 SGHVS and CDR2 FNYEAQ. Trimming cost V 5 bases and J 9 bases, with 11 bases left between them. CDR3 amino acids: CASSPQGGPQHF. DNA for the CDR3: TGTGCCAGCAGCCCACAGGGCGGGCCCCAGCATTTT.